A single sample is the source of the 25 T cell receptor beta chains below, sequenced in a study of OX40 agonist ivuxolimab in advanced cancers. Only in-frame clones appear in the TCRdb table, and some are missing; sequencing was by immunoSEQ multiplex PCR. The sample includes about 7,300 clones, about 80% of them seen just once. The sequenced sample was CD4+ or CD8+ T cells sorted from blood, obtained in a trial of the OX40 agonist ivuxolimab. These receptors were obtained from an adult with an advanced solid tumor such as melanoma, head and neck, liver or kidney cancer.

This rearrangement joins TRBV9 to TRBJ2-1; 10 bases are a match to TRBD1. CDR3 length equals 14 residues. CDR1 SGDLS and CDR2 YYNGEE come from the germline V gene. V trimming: 5 bases; J trimming: 6 bases; junction bases outside the gene matches: 5. CDR3 amino acids: CASSPGTGVNEQFF. Written as DNA, the CDR3 is TGTGCCAGCAGTCCCGGGACAGGGGTCAATGAGCAGTTCTTC.

This clone was detected a few times. The chain carries TRBV7-3 and TRBJ1-2, with 7 bases that match TRBD1. V lost 5 bases, J lost 8 bases, and 8 bases stayed unmatched. This CDR3 region has 13 residues. Germline loops: CDR1 SGHTA, CDR2 FQGTGA. The CDR3 nucleotides are TGTGCCAGCAGCCTCACAGGGGTCGAGGGCTACACCTTC. Its translation: CASSLTGVEGYTF.

This sequence joins TRBV5-1 and TRBJ2-7; D uncertain. Germline V gene sequence: CDR1 SGHRS, CDR2 YFSETQ. V lost 0 bases to trimming and J lost 4 bases, with 5 bases between them. There are 12 residues in the CDR3. The CDR3 region is CASSLDAYEQYF. CDR3 nucleotides: TGCGCCAGCAGCTTGGATGCATACGAGCAGTACTTC.

This clone occurred a few times. The J gene is TRBJ2-7, the V gene TRBV6-5; D possibly corresponds to TRBD1 (6 bases). Germline V CDR1 and CDR2: MNHEY, SVGAGI. The CDR3 runs to 14 residues. Trimming stripped 2 bases from V and 6 bases from J, with 14 bases between. CDR3 amino acids: CASSYGQGLGEQYF. CDR3 DNA: TGTGCCAGCAGTTACGGGCAGGGGCTGGGCGAGCAGTACTTC.

J is TRBJ2-3 and V is TRBV6-6; D gene ambiguous. The CDR3 loop spans 13 amino acids. Deletions cut 6 bases from V and 5 bases from J, with 12 bases between. Germline assignment: CDR1 MNHNY and CDR2 SVGAGI (reference sequence). For the CDR3, the DNA is TGTGCCAGCAGCCTGAATGGGTTAGATACGCAGTATTTT. Translated, it gives CASSLNGLDTQYF.

Written as DNA, the CDR3 is TGTGCCAGCAGTGAAGACGCCAGACAGGGGGCAGGTGGCTACACCTTC. It codes for CASSEDARQGAGGYTF. The V call is TRBV6-1, the J call TRBJ1-2; the match to TRBD1 covers 10 bases. CDR1 and CDR2 from the germline V gene are MNHNS and SASEGT. This CDR3 contains 16 residues. The V and J ends lost 1 base and 7 bases, in that order; junction bases with no gene match: 9.

The V call is TRBV7-3, the J call TRBJ2-7; TRBD2 matches 12 bases. The germline gives CDR1 SGHTA, CDR2 FQGTGA. The CDR3 contains 14 residues. The ends lost 5 bases at V and 4 bases at J; junction bases unmatched: 3. As DNA, the CDR3 is TGTGCCAGCAGCCTAGCGGGGGGGCGGTACGAGCAGTACTTC. Amino acid sequence: CASSLAGGRYEQYF.

The rearrangement joins TRBV5-4 to TRBJ1-1, with TRBD1 matching 7 bases. V gave up 4 bases and J gave up 7 bases; unmatched junction bases: 10. The CDR3 spans 14 residues. Germline lookup yields CDR1 SGHNT and CDR2 YYREEE (reference sequence). For the CDR3, the DNA is TGTGCCAGCAGCCTCGACGGGACAGAAGTTGAAGCTTTCTTT. It yields the protein CASSLDGTEVEAFF.

This clone is labeled as medium-sized (0.01 to 0.1%). The genes are TRBV9 and TRBJ1-5; the match to TRBD1 covers 8 bases. There are 15 residues in the CDR3. After removal of 3 bases from V and 1 base from J, the junction contained 3 bases not matched to a gene. Germline V gene lookup returns CDR1 SGDLS and CDR2 YYNGEE. The CDR3 reads CASSETGASNQPQHF. CDR3 nucleotides: TGTGCCAGCAGCGAGACAGGGGCCAGCAATCAGCCCCAGCATTTT.

The V call is TRBV5-4, the J call TRBJ2-5, with TRBD2 matching 10 bases. CDR1 is SGHNT, CDR2 YYREEE, per germline (reference sequence). Unmatched junction bases numbered 13, after V lost 4 bases and J lost 4 bases. CDR3 length equals 17 residues. CDR3 in DNA: TGTGCCAGCAGCCTTTATTATGAAGTAGCGGGGGGAGAGACCCAGTACTTC. Protein: CASSLYYEVAGGETQYF.

V and J are TRBV6-6 and TRBJ1-5; the D is unclear. CDR1 is MNHNY, CDR2 SVGAGI, per germline (reference sequence). Trimming took 6 bases from V and 7 from J, leaving 16 bases between them. There are 14 residues in the CDR3. The CDR3 DNA sequence: TGTGCCAGCAGACCTGAGGCCGAGTGGCAGCCCCAGCATTTT. Protein: CASRPEAEWQPQHF.

This clone is termed large. V is TRBV5-1 and J is TRBJ1-2, with 7 positions matching TRBD1. V trimming: 4 bases; J trimming: 6 bases; junction bases outside the gene matches: 18. CDR3 size: 17 residues. Germline loops: CDR1 SGHRS, CDR2 YFSETQ. The CDR3 loop is CASSQGEVTIIEDGYTF. For the CDR3, the DNA is TGCGCCAGCAGCCAGGGGGAGGTAACCATAATAGAGGATGGCTACACCTTC.

This clone was detected only a few times. The rearrangement uses TRBV10-1 and TRBJ1-1; 7 nucleotides align to TRBD1. V lost 5 bases and J lost 0; bases outside the gene matches: 3. The V gene's germline CDR1 is WNHNN and CDR2 SYGVQD (reference sequence). The CDR3 length is 14 residues. CDR3 sequence (DNA): TGCGCCAGCAGTCGGGACAGCATGAACACTGAAGCTTTCTTT. Its protein is CASSRDSMNTEAFF.

The V call is TRBV4-1, the J call TRBJ2-7; D is unclear. Germline assignment: CDR1 MGHRA and CDR2 YSYEKL. Trimming took 0 bases from V and 3 from J, leaving 9 bases between them. CDR3 length: 14 amino acids. CDR3 sequence reads: CASSQDWGSYEQYF. The DNA of the CDR3 is TGCGCCAGCAGCCAAGATTGGGGTAGCTACGAGCAGTACTTC.

The chain employs TRBV5-6 and TRBJ2-7; perhaps TRBD1 as D (7 bases). Trimming took off 4 bases at V and 7 bases at J, with 18 bases between the two ends. Germline values: CDR1 SGHDT, CDR2 YYEEEE. The CDR3 extends over 14 amino acids. The CDR3 bases are TGTGCCAGCAGCCAGACAGGGAGGACTCGGGAGCAGTACTTC. The encoded protein is CASSQTGRTREQYF.

The V gene is TRBV10-2, the J gene TRBJ1-2, with TRBD1 identical over 9 bases. This CDR3 has 15 amino acids. J was trimmed by 8 bases and V by 2 bases; bases with no gene match: 9. In germline, CDR1 is WSHSY, CDR2 SAAADI. The CDR3 region is CASSETRTGVGGYTF. The CDR3 coding sequence is TGCGCCAGCAGTGAGACCCGGACAGGGGTAGGAGGCTACACCTTC.

V gene TRBV6-5 combines with J gene TRBJ1-1, with 7 positions matching TRBD1. Trimming cost V 6 bases and J 12 bases; bases outside gene matches: 16. Germline CDR1 is MNHEY and CDR2 is SVGAGI. This CDR3 is 14 amino acids long. DNA for the CDR3: TGTGCCAGCAGACGTATACAGGGGCCCGCAGCAACTTTCTTT. This gives the protein CASRRIQGPAATFF.

This chain links TRBV6-6 with TRBJ2-5; unclear D gene. V dropped 3 bases and J dropped 0 bases, with 8 bases sitting between them. The CDR3 runs to 14 residues. Germline V CDR1 and CDR2: MNHNY, SVGAGI (reference sequence). The CDR3 DNA reads TGTGCCAGCAGTTATTTAGGAAACCAAGAGACCCAGTACTTC. The encoded protein is CASSYLGNQETQYF.

The chain employs TRBV6-5 and TRBJ2-7, with D perhaps given as TRBD1 or TRBD2 (6 bases each). With 8 bases removed from V and 1 base from J, the gap between germline ends came to 18 bases. Germline CDR1 and CDR2: MNHEY and SVGAGI. This CDR3 spans 15 amino acids. CDR3 bases: TGTGCCAGCTCGAAAGAGGGGGGTTCGTCCTACGAGCAGTACTTC. Amino acid sequence: CASSKEGGSSYEQYF.

This chain links TRBV5-4 with TRBJ2-3; TRBD2 aligns across 9 bases. Germline V gives CDR1 SGHNT, CDR2 YYREEE (reference sequence). Unmatched junction bases numbered 5, after V lost 5 bases and J lost 1 base. This CDR3 is 15 amino acids long. CDR3 DNA sequence: TGTGCCAGCAGGGACTGGACTAGCGGCACAGATACGCAGTATTTT. It yields the protein CASRDWTSGTDTQYF. Complete variable domain (other parts from reference TRBV5-4 and TRBJ2-3): ETGVTQSPTHLIKTRGQQVTLRCSSQSGHNTVSWYQQALGQGPQFIFQYYREEENGRGNFPPRFSGLQFPNYSSELNVNALELDDSALYLCASRDWTSGTDTQYFGPGTRLTVL.

This chain joins TRBV10-2 and TRBJ1-1; D gene ambiguous. Trimming left V 7 bases short and J 1 base short, with 13 bases between. Looked up from germline, CDR1 is WSHSY and CDR2 is SAAADI. This CDR3 comprises 14 residues. CDR3 residues: CASTLVGRNTEAFF. The CDR3 region has the DNA TGCGCCAGCACACTTGTGGGAAGGAACACTGAAGCTTTCTTT.

The chain links TRBV14 to TRBJ2-3; D gene ambiguous. Germline V CDR1 and CDR2: SGHDN, FVKESK. V lost 1 base to trimming and J lost 0 bases, with 11 bases between them. The CDR3 totals 16 residues. The CDR3 nucleotides are TGTGCCAGCAGCCAAGCGGAGACCCTTAGCACAGATACGCAGTATTTT. Amino acids: CASSQAETLSTDTQYF.

This clone was seen a single time. One end of the junction fails to match germline, which may point to a read error. J is TRBJ2-1 and V is TRBV13, with D perhaps TRBD2 (7 bases). This CDR3 contains 15 residues. Germline assignment: CDR1 PRHDT and CDR2 FYEKMQ (reference sequence). CDR3 coding DNA: TGTGCCAGCAGCCCACGGGGGGCCTCCCACAATGAGCAGTTCTTC. As protein: CASSPRGASHNEQFF. The variable domain in full, completed from reference TRBV13 and TRBJ2-1, reads AAGVIQSPRHLIKEKRETATLKCYPIPRHDTVYWYQQGPGQDPQFLISFYEKMQSDKGSIPDRFSAQQFSDYHSELNMSSLELGDSALYFCASSPRGASHNEQFFGPGTRLTVL.

The gene calls are TRBV6-4 and TRBJ2-1; 14 bases match TRBD2. Trimming removed 0 bases from V and 8 bases from J; junction bases left unmatched: 0. The CDR3 is 15 amino acids. Germline-derived CDR1 and CDR2 are MRHNA and SNTAGT. The CDR3 loop reads CASSDSTSGGDEQFF. For the CDR3, the DNA is TGTGCCAGCAGTGACTCGACTAGCGGGGGGGATGAGCAGTTCTTC.

CDR3 DNA: TGTGCCAGCAGCAACCGGGACAGGGGCTCCTACGAGCAGTACTTC. Protein product: CASSNRDRGSYEQYF. The genes are TRBV9 and TRBJ2-7; 10 bases are shared with TRBD1. The J segment lost 0 bases and the V segment lost 4 bases, leaving 4 bases of the junction unmatched. The CDR3 contains 15 residues. CDR1 is SGDLS and CDR2 is YYNGEE in the germline V gene.